The rows below give T cell receptor beta chains drawn from one sample of a study of T cell responses to AZD1222 COVID-19 vaccine. Sequencing was performed with immunoSEQ multiplex PCR; in TCRdb, only in-frame clones are kept and a portion is missing. The repertoire has around 120,000 clones, 80% to 90% of them found once; the top ten carry around a tenth. Sequencing was performed on peripheral blood, taken on day 0 of AZD1222 vaccination. These receptors were collected from an adult in good health. The CDR3 runs from the conserved cysteine through the conserved F or W. A D gene is named only where the DNA matches it firmly. Not all rows give a size; the values are once, few, many and, for expanded clones, a class.

clone size,V gene,J gene,D gene,CDR3 protein,CDR3 DNA
.,TRBV9,TRBJ1-2,.,CASSVGHPINYGYTF,TGTGCCAGCAGCGTAGGACACCCTATTAACTATGGCTACACCTTC
.,TRBV9,TRBJ1-2,.,CASSVGSAYGYTF,TGTGCCAGCAGCGTAGGGTCAGCTTATGGCTACACCTTC
.,TRBV12-3/TRBV12-4,TRBJ1-2,TRBD1,CASTPDRGYGYTF,TGTGCCAGCACCCCGGACAGGGGCTATGGCTACACCTTC
.,TRBV5-1,TRBJ2-3,TRBD2,CASSLASGTDTQYF,TGCGCCAGCAGCTTGGCTAGCGGAACAGATACGCAGTATTTT
.,TRBV5-5,TRBJ1-3,.,CASSLEARGSDTIYF,TGTGCCAGCAGCTTGGAAGCCAGGGGATCAGACACCATATATTTT
once,TRBV23-1,TRBJ1-1,.,CASSETASNTEAFF,TGCGCCAGCAGCGAGACAGCGTCGAACACTGAAGCTTTCTTT
.,TRBV29-1,TRBJ1-1,.,CSVEGPMNTEAFF,TGCAGCGTTGAAGGACCTATGAACACTGAAGCTTTCTTT
.,TRBV10-3,TRBJ2-1,TRBD2,CAISESPGLAGVGRNNEQFF,TGTGCCATCAGTGAGTCGCCGGGACTAGCGGGAGTTGGGAGAAACAATGAGCAGTTCTTC
.,TRBV11-1,TRBJ2-2,.,CASSLRWGPGELFF,TGTGCCAGCAGCTTACGATGGGGCCCCGGGGAGCTGTTTTTT
.,TRBV5-3,TRBJ1-5,.,CARSLKSQPQHF,TGTGCCAGAAGCCTTAAGTCCCAGCCCCAGCATTTT
once,TRBV21-1,TRBJ2-7,.,CASSKPRTSAHEQYF,TGTGCCAGCAGCAAACCTCGGACTAGCGCCCACGAGCAGTACTTC
.,TRBV30,TRBJ1-1,.,CAWGEGTSSNTEAFF,TGTGCCTGGGGGGAGGGGACAAGCTCAAACACTGAAGCTTTCTTT
.,TRBV27,TRBJ1-2,TRBD1,CASSLSPTGGYGYTF,TGTGCCAGCAGTTTAAGTCCGACAGGGGGATATGGCTACACCTTC
.,TRBV6-5,TRBJ1-6,.,CASTGRWNSPLHF,TGTGCCAGCACGGGACGGTGGAATTCACCCCTCCACTTT
.,TRBV28,TRBJ1-2,TRBD1,CASSAGDRPHGYTF,TGTGCCAGCAGTGCGGGGGACAGGCCCCATGGCTACACCTTC
once,TRBV4-3,TRBJ1-6,TRBD1,CASSHQTGANSSPLHF,TGCGCCAGCAGCCACCAAACAGGGGCCAACAGTTCACCCCTCCACTTT
.,TRBV5-4,TRBJ2-5,TRBD2,CASSTPGGGAETQYF,TGTGCCAGCAGCACGCCCGGCGGGGGGGCGGAGACCCAGTACTTC